Below, 15 T cell receptor beta chains from the same sample are listed, as sequenced in a study of CD8 T cells in Susac syndrome. Reverse transcription of roughly 0.5 to 1 ug RNA was carried out with random hexamers. A single record per CDR3 protein comes from TCRdb applying MiXCR to the immunoSEQ multiplex PCR reads. The table lists 140,000 or so distinct CDR3 sequences, about 94% of them singletons, with 0.065% to 0.095% in the top ten. Sequencing was carried out using CD4+ T cells from PBMCs. These TCRs come from a human donor with Susac syndrome.

The V gene is TRBV3-1, the J gene TRBJ1-2; D is ambiguous. This CDR3 spans 15 amino acids. Germline V gene lookup returns CDR1 LGHDT and CDR2 YNNKEL (reference sequence). Trimming removed 6 bases from V and 2 bases from J, with 16 bases in between. CDR3 amino acids: CASRRSTTQNYGYTF. The CDR3 nucleotides are TGTGCCAGCAGGCGCAGCACGACACAAAACTATGGCTACACCTTC.

This CDR3 is CASSRDGNSDTQYF. CDR3 nucleotide sequence: TGCGCCAGCAGCCGCGACGGGAATTCAGATACGCAGTATTTT. The chain combines TRBV5-1 with TRBJ2-3, with D possibly being TRBD2 (5 bases). Trimming cost V 4 bases and J 4 bases, with 13 bases left between them. This CDR3 spans 14 amino acids. Germline V CDR1 and CDR2: SGHRS, YFSETQ.

The chain recombines TRBV6-5 with TRBJ2-1; D not certain. V dropped 2 bases and J dropped 0 bases, with 8 bases sitting between them. CDR1 and CDR2 from the germline V gene are MNHEY and SVGAGI. The CDR3 sequence is 15 residues long. The CDR3 protein is CASSYRTASYNEQFF. The CDR3 bases are TGTGCCAGCAGTTACAGGACGGCCTCCTACAATGAGCAGTTCTTC.

This clonotype was detected only once. The chain recombines TRBV7-2 with TRBJ2-7; TRBD2 matches 9 bases. The length of the CDR3 is 15 residues. J was trimmed by 4 bases and V by 3 bases; bases with no gene match: 7. Germline-derived CDR1 and CDR2 are SGHTA and FQGNSA. CDR3 sequence reads: CASSLGGLARYEQYF. The CDR3 DNA follows: TGTGCCAGCAGCTTGGGTGGACTAGCGCGGTACGAGCAGTACTTC.

The rearrangement uses TRBV4-1 and TRBJ2-7, with D perhaps TRBD1 (6 bases). There are 14 residues in the CDR3. V dropped 3 bases and J dropped 4 bases, with 13 bases sitting between them. Germline-derived CDR1 and CDR2 are MGHRA and YSYEKL. CDR3 amino acids: CASSQPSTGYEQYF. CDR3 sequence (DNA): TGCGCCAGCAGCCAGCCCAGTACAGGGTACGAGCAGTACTTC.

V is TRBV25-1 and J is TRBJ1-1; D remains unclear. V lost 6 bases to trimming and J lost 1 base, with 9 bases between them. The CDR3 has 13 residues. Per germline, CDR1 MGHDK and CDR2 SYGVNS. The CDR3 region is CASRDGKNTEAFF. CDR3 nucleotides: TGTGCCAGCAGAGACGGGAAGAACACTGAAGCTTTCTTT.

This clonotype was detected only a few times. The chain is built from TRBV12-3 or TRBV12-4 and TRBJ1-4; D unresolved. The V end lost 4 bases, the J end lost 1 base, and 7 bases lay between the germline ends. This CDR3 contains 14 residues. This CDR3 is CASSSRRTNEKLFF. For the CDR3, the DNA is TGTGCCAGCAGTTCGAGGAGAACTAATGAAAAACTGTTTTTT.

The chain employs TRBV6-5 and TRBJ2-7, with 8 bases aligning to TRBD1. The CDR3 sequence is 15 residues long. In germline, CDR1 is MNHEY, CDR2 SVGAGI. The junction had 11 bases not matched to a gene; V was cut back by 8 bases and J by 2 bases. CDR3 protein: CASGFDRGSAYEQYF. The CDR3 region has the DNA TGTGCCAGCGGATTCGACAGGGGATCAGCCTACGAGCAGTACTTC.

The chain links TRBV2 to TRBJ1-2, with D perhaps TRBD1 (6 bases). V lost 7 bases and J lost 5, with 14 bases in between. This CDR3 has 13 amino acids. Germline-derived CDR1 and CDR2 are SNHLY and FYNNEI. CDR3 protein: CASTADRSYGYTF. The CDR3 DNA is TGTGCCAGCACCGCGGACAGATCGTATGGCTACACCTTC. Full variable domain (outside the CDR3, taken from reference TRBV2 and TRBJ1-2): EPEVTQTPSHQVTQMGQEVILRCVPISNHLYFYWYRQILGQKVEFLVSFYNNEISEKSEIFDDQFSVERPDGSNFTLKIRSTKLEDSAMYFCASTADRSYGYTFGSGTRLTVV.

The chain couples TRBV2 to TRBJ2-7, with 8 bases aligning to TRBD1. The CDR3 has 14 amino acids. Germline CDR1 and CDR2: SNHLY and FYNNEI. The V gene end was trimmed by 9 bases and the J gene end by 3 bases; junction bases not matched to a gene: 10. CDR3 loop: CASDDSGGVYEQYF. The DNA of the CDR3 is TGTGCCAGTGATGATTCAGGGGGCGTCTACGAGCAGTACTTC.

The chain combines TRBV12-3 or TRBV12-4 with TRBJ2-1, with 13 bases matching TRBD2. The CDR3 is 15 residues long. V lost 6 bases and J lost 10; bases outside the gene matches: 9. The CDR3 spells CASSPLTSGGAEQFF. CDR3 DNA: TGTGCCAGCAGCCCATTAACTAGCGGGGGGGCCGAGCAGTTCTTC.

The V gene is TRBV6-5, the J gene TRBJ2-3; TRBD2 matches at 14 bases. The CDR3 is 17 amino acids. Trimming at V came to 2 bases and at J to 6 bases, leaving 7 bases not matched to a gene. Germline V gene sequence: CDR1 MNHEY, CDR2 SVGAGI. The CDR3 DNA reads as TGTGCCAGCAGTTACCTAACGACTAGCGGGAGGGTGGATACGCAGTATTTT. This sequence encodes CASSYLTTSGRVDTQYF.

The chain employs TRBV28 and TRBJ2-7; D is perhaps TRBD2 (6 bases). The germline gives CDR1 MDHEN, CDR2 SYDVKM. Trimming removed 5 bases from V and 3 bases from J, with 20 bases in between. CDR3 length: 16 amino acids. In DNA form, the CDR3 reads TGTGCCAGCAGTGACACGGCGGGATCTTCATTCTACGAGCAGTACTTC. Encoded protein: CASSDTAGSSFYEQYF.

The chain links TRBV9 to TRBJ2-3; D not resolved. Trimming shortened V by 3 bases and J by 2 bases, and 10 bases separated the two germline ends. Germline assignment: CDR1 SGDLS and CDR2 YYNGEE. This CDR3 is built from 14 residues. Written as DNA, the CDR3 is TGTGCCAGCAGCGCTTCTAGGCACACAGATACGCAGTATTTT. Translation: CASSASRHTDTQYF. The full variable domain, its missing parts supplied by reference TRBV9 and TRBJ2-3, is DSGVTQTPKHLITATGQRVTLRCSPRSGDLSVYWYQQSLDQGLQFLIQYYNGEERAKGNILERFSAQQFPDLHSELNLSSLELGDSALYFCASSASRHTDTQYFGPGTRLTVL.

The chain links TRBV19 to TRBJ1-5; D ambiguous. The CDR3 runs 13 residues. V was trimmed by 1 base and J by 7 bases, leaving 8 bases between them. Germline CDR1 and CDR2: LNHDA and SQIVND (reference sequence). The CDR3 DNA sequence: TGTGCCAGTAGTATAGCAGTTCGGCAGCCCCAGCATTTT. As protein: CASSIAVRQPQHF.